The rows below give T cell receptor beta chains drawn from one sample of a study of tumor and adjacent non-tumor tissue in lung cancer. TCRdb called the multiplex PCR reads again in MiXCR, with one record for every CDR3 protein. The profile shows approximately 110,000 distinct CDR3 sequences, roughly two thirds of them singletons. Sequenced sample: distant non-tumor lung tissue. Source of these receptors: a man in his sixties with non-small cell lung cancer. Both conserved end residues are trimmed from each CDR3. A row's size may be missing; if present it is once, few, many or a size class.

j_call v_call cdr3_length clone_size cdr3_aa
TRBJ2-5 TRBV29-1 10 . SKSGTQETQY
TRBJ2-2 TRBV11-2 13 . ASSTMATSIEELF
TRBJ2-1 TRBV20-1 12 many SARVFTSDNEQF
TRBJ2-7 TRBV28 14 . ASSLSSAGWSYGQY
TRBJ2-5 TRBV5-1 12 many ASSLGGSQETQY
TRBJ2-3 TRBV11-3 12 medium-sized ASSSGLATDTQY
TRBJ2-3 TRBV6-2/TRBV6-3 13 . ASSYGGASTDTQY
TRBJ1-1 TRBV25-1 13 . ASNEGGKWNTEAF
TRBJ1-1 TRBV6-2/TRBV6-3 14 many ASSRWTGGSNTEAF
TRBJ2-1 TRBV5-4 12 many ASSLVGQNNEQF
TRBJ2-4 TRBV20-1 11 . SARGGPRLPQY
TRBJ2-1 TRBV11-3 12 . ASNSESLSNEQF
TRBJ2-1 TRBV4-2 14 once ASSQVGGSWYDEQF
TRBJ2-5 TRBV11-3 11 . ASCVYTTETQY
TRBJ1-1 TRBV18 8 few ASSGNEAF
TRBJ2-5 TRBV11-2 14 once ASSLGSDWRQETQY
TRBJ2-1 TRBV6-5 13 many ASSRAGELYNEQF
TRBJ1-4 TRBV7-9 11 few ASSQRTAEKLF
TRBJ2-7 TRBV6-1 16 . TSRKLGTSGGAGYKQY
TRBJ2-2 TRBV4-2 14 many ASSQESGLDTGELF
TRBJ1-6 TRBV5-5 14 . ASSSIGGGVNSPFH
TRBJ1-1 TRBV6-5 12 . ASTHRVQNTEAF
TRBJ2-1 TRBV5-4 15 many ASSFVTGRRNVNEQF
TRBJ2-2 TRBV7-8 11 . SSSLGTARELF
TRBJ1-1 TRBV5-1 12 few ASSLGVANTEAF
TRBJ2-6 TRBV10-3 14 . AVSGTLSSGANVLT
TRBJ2-1 TRBV29-1 12 medium-sized SVGTSGRPNEQF
TRBJ1-6 TRBV4-1 13 many ASNSKTGDNSPLH
TRBJ2-6 TRBV6-6 13 many ASSDRLTEANVLT
TRBJ2-5 TRBV12-3/TRBV12-4 11 . ASMTGLGNTQY
TRBJ2-2 TRBV10-3 11 . AITGGSTGELF
TRBJ2-1 TRBV12-3/TRBV12-4 14 . ASSPPRDGLDNEQF
TRBJ2-5 TRBV11-1 11 once ASSLGYAETQY
TRBJ2-6 TRBV5-1 15 . ASGLLGGRSGANVLT
TRBJ2-2 TRBV28 10 . ASATSTGELF
TRBJ2-1 TRBV11-2 13 . ASSSGGTTNSQQF
TRBJ2-7 TRBV12-3/TRBV12-4 12 . TSSFRHGPYEQY
TRBJ2-3 TRBV2 13 few ASSELSPLTDTQY
TRBJ2-1 TRBV28 16 few ASTGTGGSGGSVDEQF
TRBJ2-5 TRBV20-1 12 . SASAASSYGTQY
TRBJ1-1 TRBV11-2 11 once AGSGALNTKAF
TRBJ2-5 TRBV11-3 10 many ASSSLQGTQY